These 16 T cell receptor beta chains share one sample of origin, sequenced in a study of CD4 T cells in lung cancer. Some clones are missing from TCRdb's copy, which holds only in-frame ones; the method was immunoSEQ multiplex PCR. Of under 5,000 clones in the sample, about 74% are singletons; the top ten hold more than 15%. Sequenced material: lung tumor tissue. The receptors were gathered from a man aged 60-69 years with non-small cell lung cancer.

The chain recombines TRBV7-9 with TRBJ2-5; 8 bases are shared with TRBD1. V was pared by 1 base and J by 5 bases, with 9 bases of the junction left unmatched. The CDR3 consists of 16 residues. Germline V lookup: CDR1 SEHNR, CDR2 FQNEAQ (reference sequence). For the CDR3, the DNA is TGTGCCAGCAGCTTAGGGAGGCAGGGGGCAGGGGAGACCCAGTACTTC. Translated: CASSLGRQGAGETQYF.

This clone occurred a few times. The gene calls are TRBV6-1 and TRBJ1-5; TRBD1 might be the D (5 bases). This CDR3 is 15 amino acids long. V was pared by 6 bases and J by 5 bases, with 17 bases between. Germline V CDR1 and CDR2: MNHNS, SASEGT. CDR3 in amino acids: CASSSGQSYHQPQHF. The DNA for the CDR3 is TGTGCCAGCAGCTCAGGACAAAGTTACCATCAGCCCCAGCATTTT.

The J gene is TRBJ2-2, the V gene TRBV10-3; possibly TRBD1 for D (6 bases). This CDR3 is built from 16 residues. Germline CDR1 ENHRY, CDR2 SYGVKD. Trimming cost V 6 bases and J 0 bases, with 14 bases left between them. The CDR3 coding sequence is TGTGCCATCAGCCTTGGACAGCTAACGAACACCGGGGAGCTGTTTTTT. Translating it yields CAISLGQLTNTGELFF.

The chain recombines TRBV19 with TRBJ2-2; possibly TRBD2 for D (5 bases). V lost 4 bases and J lost 3, with 12 bases in between. The CDR3 loop spans 15 amino acids. Germline CDR1 and CDR2: LNHDA and SQIVND (reference sequence). The CDR3 reads CASSRETRYTGELFF. The CDR3 DNA follows: TGTGCCAGTAGTAGGGAGACCCGGTACACCGGGGAGCTGTTTTTT. Variable domain in full (rest from reference TRBV19 and TRBJ2-2): DGGITQSPKYLFRKEGQNVTLSCEQNLNHDAMYWYRQDPGQGLRLIYYSQIVNDFQKGDIAEGYSVSREKKESFPLTVTSAQKNPTAFYLCASSRETRYTGELFFGEGSRLTVL.

The chain uses TRBV7-3 and TRBJ2-3; 13 bases align to TRBD2. V trimming: 5 bases; J trimming: 5 bases; junction bases outside the gene matches: 7. CDR3 size: 16 residues. Germline CDR1 and CDR2: SGHTA and FQGTGA. CDR3 residues: CASSDTSGRAGDTQYF. CDR3 DNA: TGTGCCAGCAGCGACACTAGCGGGAGGGCAGGAGATACGCAGTATTTT.

The chain couples TRBV7-6 to TRBJ2-3; 10 nucleotides agree with TRBD2. In germline, CDR1 is SGHVS, CDR2 FNYEAQ. With 5 bases clipped from V and 5 bases from J, the junction kept 10 bases outside the gene matches. There are 16 residues in the CDR3. CDR3 sequence (DNA): TGTGCCAGCAGCCCCTCAAGCGGGAGGGCCGGAGATACGCAGTATTTT. This sequence encodes CASSPSSGRAGDTQYF.

V usage is TRBV19 and J usage is TRBJ2-5; 14 bases map to TRBD2. Germline assignment: CDR1 LNHDA and CDR2 SQIVND (reference sequence). V lost 5 bases to trimming and J lost 5 bases; unmatched junction nucleotides: 13. CDR3 size: 18 residues. The CDR3 reads CASSPGLAGGSLPETQYF. For the CDR3, the DNA is TGTGCCAGTAGTCCAGGACTAGCGGGAGGATCTCTACCCGAGACCCAGTACTTC.

The chain employs TRBV9 and TRBJ2-3; 9 bases are a match to TRBD1. Germline V gene sequence: CDR1 SGDLS, CDR2 YYNGEE. The CDR3 sequence is 15 residues long. Trimming cost V 3 bases and J 2 bases; bases outside gene matches: 4. The DNA for the CDR3 is TGTGCCAGCAGCGCCCGGGACAGGGCCACAGATACGCAGTATTTT. It codes for CASSARDRATDTQYF.

The genes are TRBV9 and TRBJ1-4; TRBD1 is a possible D gene (6 bases). This CDR3 region has 15 residues. The V gene lost 4 bases and the J gene lost 7 bases, with 17 bases spanning the gap. Germline assignment: CDR1 SGDLS and CDR2 YYNGEE. CDR3 coding DNA: TGTGCCAGCAGCCTCACCGGGACACCTACTGAAAAACTGTTTTTT. This encodes CASSLTGTPTEKLFF.

This CDR3 reads CASSPLAGGEETQYF. The CDR3 coding sequence is TGTGCCAGCAGTCCCCTGGCAGGGGGTGAAGAGACCCAGTACTTC. V usage is TRBV6-4 and J usage is TRBJ2-5; 7 bases align to TRBD1. The CDR3 runs 15 residues. Germline V lookup: CDR1 MRHNA, CDR2 SNTAGT. V was pared by 5 bases and J by 3 bases, with 9 bases of the junction left unmatched.

The rearrangement uses TRBV6-5 and TRBJ2-3; no clear D gene. Germline V CDR1 and CDR2: MNHEY, SVGAGI. Trimming cost V 6 bases and J 0 bases, with 10 bases left between them. The CDR3 extends over 14 amino acids. The CDR3 coding sequence is TGTGCCAGCAGCCCGTCCGGGAGCACAGATACGCAGTATTTT. Amino acid sequence: CASSPSGSTDTQYF.

V usage is TRBV6-7 and J usage is TRBJ1-3, with a tentative D call TRBD1 (5 bases). TRBV6-7 is designated an ORF whose function remains uncertain. CDR3 length equals 15 residues. V lost 1 base and J lost 0, with 7 bases in between. The CDR3 nucleotides read TGTGCCAGCAGTTACTGTAGGGGCTCTGGAAACACCATATATTTT. This encodes CASSYCRGSGNTIYF.

The chain joins TRBV9 to TRBJ1-4, with 11 bases identical to TRBD1. CDR3 size: 18 residues. The germline V gene encodes CDR1 SGDLS and CDR2 YYNGEE. The V gene end was trimmed by 3 bases and the J gene end by 1 base; junction bases not matched to a gene: 8. CDR3 sequence reads: CASSARSGTGGTNEKLFF. The CDR3 coding sequence is TGTGCCAGCAGCGCGAGATCCGGGACAGGGGGAACTAATGAAAAACTGTTTTTT. Drawing the rest from reference TRBV9 and TRBJ1-4, the complete variable domain is DSGVTQTPKHLITATGQRVTLRCSPRSGDLSVYWYQQSLDQGLQFLIQYYNGEERAKGNILERFSAQQFPDLHSELNLSSLELGDSALYFCASSARSGTGGTNEKLFFGSGTQLSVL.

The chain carries TRBV1 and TRBJ1-2; the table gives TRBD1 as D, unverified against the DNA. TRBV1 is classified as a pseudogene. This CDR3 is 13 amino acids long. Written as DNA, the CDR3 is TGCACCAGCAGCCAAGAGTACAGGTATGGCTACACCTTC. Translated: CTSSQEYRYGYTF.

The rearrangement joins TRBV29-1 to TRBJ2-5, with 13 bases lining up with TRBD2. The J call is doubtful: the DNA matches TRBJ2-7 better. This CDR3 comprises 16 residues. Germline loops: CDR1 SQVTM, CDR2 ANQGSEA. CDR3 sequence reads: CSVEGLAGSSSYEQYF. Here the CDR3 DNA reads TGCAGCGTTGAGGGACTAGCGGGATCGTCCTCCTACGAGCAGTACTTC.

The V and J genes are TRBV7-3 and TRBJ2-1; TRBD2 might be the D (5 bases). The CDR3 consists of 17 residues. Deletions cut 5 bases from V and 2 bases from J, with 19 bases between. Germline V gene sequence: CDR1 SGHTA, CDR2 FQGTGA. The CDR3 DNA reads TGTGCCAGCAGCCCCCAAGCCTTAGCGTTTACCTACAATGAGCAGTTCTTC. It codes for CASSPQALAFTYNEQFF.